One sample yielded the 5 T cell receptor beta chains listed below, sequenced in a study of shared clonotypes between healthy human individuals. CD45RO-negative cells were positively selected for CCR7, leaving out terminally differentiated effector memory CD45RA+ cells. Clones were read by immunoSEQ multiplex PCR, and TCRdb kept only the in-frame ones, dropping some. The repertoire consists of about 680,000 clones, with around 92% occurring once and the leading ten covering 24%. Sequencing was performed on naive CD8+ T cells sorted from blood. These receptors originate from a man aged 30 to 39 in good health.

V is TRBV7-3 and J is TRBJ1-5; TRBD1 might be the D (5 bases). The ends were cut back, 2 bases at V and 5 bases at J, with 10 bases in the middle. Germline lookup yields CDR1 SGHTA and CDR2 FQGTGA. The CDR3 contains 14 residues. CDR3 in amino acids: CASSLVGPHQPQHF. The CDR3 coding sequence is TGTGCCAGCAGCTTAGTGGGACCGCATCAGCCCCAGCATTTT.

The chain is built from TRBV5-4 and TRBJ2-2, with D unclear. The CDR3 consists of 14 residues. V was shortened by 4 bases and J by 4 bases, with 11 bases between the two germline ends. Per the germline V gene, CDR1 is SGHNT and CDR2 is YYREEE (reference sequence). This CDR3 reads CASSDSFSTGELFF. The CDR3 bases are TGTGCCAGCAGCGATAGTTTCAGCACCGGGGAGCTGTTTTTT.

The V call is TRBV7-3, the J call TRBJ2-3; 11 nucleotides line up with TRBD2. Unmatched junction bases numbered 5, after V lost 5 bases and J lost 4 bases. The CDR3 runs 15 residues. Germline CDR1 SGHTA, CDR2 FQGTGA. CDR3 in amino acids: CASSPGTSGADTQYF. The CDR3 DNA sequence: TGTGCCAGCAGCCCGGGGACTAGCGGCGCAGATACGCAGTATTTT.

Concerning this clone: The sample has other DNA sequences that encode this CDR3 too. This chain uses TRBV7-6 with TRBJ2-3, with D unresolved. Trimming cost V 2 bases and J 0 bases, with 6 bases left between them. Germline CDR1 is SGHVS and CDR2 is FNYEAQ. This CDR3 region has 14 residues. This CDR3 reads CASSLSGSTDTQYF. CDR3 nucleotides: TGTGCCAGCAGCTTATCAGGAAGCACAGATACGCAGTATTTT.

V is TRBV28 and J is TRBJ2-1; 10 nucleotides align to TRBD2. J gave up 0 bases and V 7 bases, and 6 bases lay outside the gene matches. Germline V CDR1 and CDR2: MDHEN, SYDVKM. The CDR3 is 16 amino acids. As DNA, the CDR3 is TGTGCCAGCACCGGACTAGCGGCAAGCTCCTACAATGAGCAGTTCTTC. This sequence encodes CASTGLAASSYNEQFF.